Below, 16 T cell receptor beta chains from the same sample are listed, as sequenced in a study of early T cells in non-severe SARS-CoV-2 infection. TCRdb passed the 5' RACE reads through MiXCR, listing each CDR3 protein once. The data contain 75,000 to 80,000 distinct CDR3 sequences, about 15% of them singletons. The sample consisted of whole blood. The receptors come from an adult who was a healthcare worker with PCR-confirmed SARS-CoV-2 infection or an uninfected control (not recorded which).

This clonotype was seen a few times. This chain connects TRBV2 to TRBJ2-1; D is undetermined. V dropped 1 base and J dropped 9 bases, with 7 bases sitting between them. The CDR3 length is 12 residues. Germline assignment: CDR1 SNHLY and CDR2 FYNNEI. The CDR3 reads CASSEVGSEQFF. As DNA, the CDR3 is TGTGCCAGCAGTGAAGTAGGAAGTGAGCAGTTCTTC. Drawing the rest from reference TRBV2 and TRBJ2-1, the complete variable domain is EPEVTQTPSHQVTQMGQEVILRCVPISNHLYFYWYRQILGQKVEFLVSFYNNEISEKSEIFDDQFSVERPDGSNFTLKIRSTKLEDSAMYFCASSEVGSEQFFGPGTRLTVL.

V and J are TRBV7-8 and TRBJ1-5; the D is unclear. This CDR3 comprises 12 residues. Between the trimmed V and J ends, which lost 1 base and 9 bases, there was a span of 7 bases. The germline CDR1 and CDR2 sequences are SGHVS and FQNEAQ. In DNA form, the CDR3 reads TGTGCCAGCAGCTTAGAGGGTCCGCCCCAGCATTTT. Translation: CASSLEGPPQHF. The complete variable domain, with remaining parts taken from reference TRBV7-8 and TRBJ1-5, reads GAGVSQSPRYKVAKRGQDVALRCDPISGHVSLFWYQQALGQGPEFLTYFQNEAQLDKSGLPSDRFFAERPEGSVSTLKIQRTQQEDSAVYLCASSLEGPPQHFGDGTRLSIL.

This chain connects TRBV12-3 or TRBV12-4 to TRBJ2-7; D remains unclear. The CDR3 extends over 13 amino acids. V was pared by 2 bases and J by 2 bases, with 7 bases between. CDR3 loop: CASSLKYTYEQYF. As DNA, the CDR3 is TGTGCCAGCAGTTTAAAGTACACCTACGAGCAGTACTTC.

This clonotype came up a few times. The genes are TRBV12-3 or TRBV12-4 and TRBJ2-2; D call uncertain. V was trimmed by 6 bases and J by 1 base, leaving 6 bases between them. The CDR3 is 13 amino acids. The CDR3 here is CASSPENTGELFF. CDR3 nucleotide sequence: TGTGCCAGCAGCCCTGAGAACACCGGGGAGCTGTTTTTT.

This clonotype was counted many times. This rearrangement joins TRBV11-2 to TRBJ2-2; TRBD1 aligns across 7 bases. The CDR3 spans 18 residues. The junction had 17 bases not matched to a gene; V was cut back by 5 bases and J by 5 bases. CDR1 and CDR2 from the germline V gene are SGHAT and FQNNGV. The CDR3 DNA follows: TGTGCCAGCAGCACCAGCATGGGGACAGTTGTTATAACCGGGGAGCTGTTTTTT. Protein product: CASSTSMGTVVITGELFF. Drawing the rest from reference TRBV11-2 and TRBJ2-2, the complete variable domain is EAGVAQSPRYKIIEKRQSVAFWCNPISGHATLYWYQQILGQGPKLLIQFQNNGVVDDSQLPKDRFSAERLKGVDSTLKIQPAKLEDSAVYLCASSTSMGTVVITGELFFGEGSRLTVL.

This clonotype has just a few counts. This sequence joins TRBV20-1 and TRBJ2-3; 7 nucleotides match TRBD2. The germline V gene has CDR1 DFQATT and CDR2 SNEGSKA (reference sequence). This CDR3 has 15 amino acids. V shed 0 bases, J shed 4 bases, and the junction held 7 bases outside the gene matches. The CDR3 DNA reads TGCAGTGCTAGAGAGGGGAGGGGACGCTCAGATACGCAGTATTTT. It translates to CSAREGRGRSDTQYF.

This chain uses TRBV11-2 with TRBJ2-7; 7 positions agree with TRBD1. After removal of 5 bases from V and 0 bases from J, the junction contained 4 bases not matched to a gene. The CDR3 is 14 amino acids. CDR1 is SGHAT and CDR2 is FQNNGV in the germline V gene. CDR3 DNA sequence: TGTGCCAGCAGCGTGGGACAGCTCTCCTACGAGCAGTACTTC. Translating gives CASSVGQLSYEQYF.

This clonotype has just a few counts. V usage is TRBV30 and J usage is TRBJ1-5; D not resolved. Trimming stripped 3 bases from V and 4 bases from J, with 25 bases between. The CDR3 runs 18 residues. Germline CDR1 reads GTSNPN; CDR2 reads SVGIG (reference sequence). CDR3 in amino acids: CAWSDKGWGGIGNQPQHF. The CDR3 bases are TGTGCCTGGAGCGATAAGGGATGGGGAGGTATTGGGAATCAGCCCCAGCATTTT.

Ten or more counts support this clonotype. The genes are TRBV20-1 and TRBJ2-3, with D perhaps being TRBD1 or TRBD2 (5 bases each). V lost 5 bases and J lost 2, with 20 bases in between. The CDR3 covers 16 residues. Germline V lookup: CDR1 DFQATT, CDR2 SNEGSKA (reference sequence). The CDR3 reads CSALVAGARSTDTQYF. In DNA form, the CDR3 reads TGCAGTGCTCTAGTAGCCGGGGCCCGATCCACAGATACGCAGTATTTT.

The chain uses TRBV5-1 and TRBJ2-7, with D perhaps matching TRBD1 (5 bases). With 5 bases removed from V and 3 bases from J, the gap between germline ends came to 9 bases. This CDR3 is built from 12 residues. Germline CDR1 reads SGHRS; CDR2 reads YFSETQ. The CDR3 coding sequence is TGCGCCAGCAGGACAGAGGACTACGAGCAGTACTTC. Amino acid sequence: CASRTEDYEQYF. Supplemented by reference TRBV5-1 and TRBJ2-7, the full variable domain reads KAGVTQTPRYLIKTRGQQVTLSCSPISGHRSVSWYQQTPGQGLQFLFEYFSETQRNKGNFPGRFSGRQFSNSRSEMNVSTLELGDSALYLCASRTEDYEQYFGPGTRLTVT.

The chain links TRBV3-1 to TRBJ1-1; D gene unclear. CDR3 length: 12 amino acids. V was trimmed by 0 bases and J by 8 bases, leaving 7 bases between them. Germline V gene data show CDR1 as LGHDT and CDR2 as YNNKEL (reference sequence). This CDR3 reads CASSQDVGEAFF. The CDR3 DNA follows: TGTGCCAGCAGCCAAGATGTGGGGGAAGCTTTCTTT.

This clonotype was detected many times. CDR3 sequence reads: CASSYARLGYTEAFF. The CDR3 DNA follows: TGTGCCAGCAGTTACGCCAGGTTAGGGTACACTGAAGCTTTCTTT. The rearrangement links TRBV6-5 to TRBJ1-1; D call uncertain. The ends were cut back, 2 bases at V and 3 bases at J, with 13 bases in the middle. This CDR3 spans 15 amino acids. Germline CDR1 MNHEY, CDR2 SVGAGI.

At least ten counts were recorded for this clonotype. The chain has TRBV20-1 and TRBJ2-1; possibly TRBD2 for D (5 bases). Germline CDR1 reads DFQATT; CDR2 reads SNEGSKA (reference sequence). There are 15 residues in the CDR3. V lost 0 bases and J 8 bases, leaving 17 bases between the germline ends. The CDR3 reads CSARDLVALRDEQFF. In DNA, the CDR3 is TGCAGTGCTAGAGATTTGGTAGCCCTGAGGGATGAGCAGTTCTTC.

Only a few counts were recorded for this clonotype. The V gene is TRBV11-2, the J gene TRBJ2-7; no clear D gene. V dropped 5 bases and J dropped 4 bases, with 6 bases sitting between them. The CDR3 runs to 11 residues. Germline values: CDR1 SGHAT, CDR2 FQNNGV. In nucleotides, the CDR3 is TGTGCCAGCAGCGCCCGATACGAGCAGTACTTC. The encoded protein is CASSARYEQYF.

This clonotype was seen many times. The chain couples TRBV7-9 to TRBJ2-3; perhaps TRBD2 as D (6 bases). This CDR3 region has 14 residues. Germline CDR1 and CDR2: SEHNR and FQNEAQ (reference sequence). Trimming removed 5 bases from V and 4 bases from J, with 13 bases in between. In nucleotides, the CDR3 is TGTGCCAGCAGCCCGCCGGGAGAGGCAGATACGCAGTATTTT. It is translated as CASSPPGEADTQYF.

This clonotype was recorded a few times. The chain joins TRBV30 to TRBJ2-7, with 7 bases identical to TRBD2. V lost 2 bases and J lost 2; bases outside the gene matches: 15. The V gene's germline CDR1 is GTSNPN and CDR2 SVGIG (reference sequence). The CDR3 is made up of 17 amino acids. The CDR3: CAWSPPPRLAATYEQYF. In nucleotides, the CDR3 is TGTGCCTGGAGTCCCCCTCCCCGGCTAGCGGCCACCTACGAGCAGTACTTC.